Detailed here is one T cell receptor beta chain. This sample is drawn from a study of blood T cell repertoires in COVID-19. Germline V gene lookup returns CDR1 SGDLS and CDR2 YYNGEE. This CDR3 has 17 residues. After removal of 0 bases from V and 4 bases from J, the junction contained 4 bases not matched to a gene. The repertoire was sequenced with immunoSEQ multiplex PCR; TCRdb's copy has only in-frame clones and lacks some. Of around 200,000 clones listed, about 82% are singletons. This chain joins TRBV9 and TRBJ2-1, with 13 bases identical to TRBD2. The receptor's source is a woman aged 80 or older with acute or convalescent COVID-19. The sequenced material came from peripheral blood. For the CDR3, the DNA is TGTGCCAGCAGCGTAGAAACTAGCGGGGGGGCGTACAATGAGCAGTTCTTC. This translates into CASSVETSGGAYNEQFF.